A single sample gave rise to the 21 T cell receptor delta chains below, sequenced in a study of gamma-delta chains in newborns, infants, children. TCRdb processed the reads again with the CATT caller. The repertoire has about 1,600 delta-chain clones, around 45% of them found once; the top ten carry about 15%. The sequenced sample was blood. All receptors derive from a child who had a fever.

The chain uses TRDV2 and TRDJ1; D ambiguous. This CDR3 is 15 amino acids long. Germline V gene lookup returns CDR1 GEAIGNYY and CDR2 EKD. Trimming shortened V by 1 base and J by 4 bases, and 15 bases separated the two germline ends. CDR3 nucleotide sequence: TGTGCCTGTGACACGGTCGATCCCCCGAGCGATAAACTCATCTTT. Protein sequence: CACDTVDPPSDKLIF.

On this clone itself: With a much larger clone just one base away, this may be a read error. V and J are TRDV1 and TRDJ1; D not certain. The CDR3 covers 14 residues. Trimming shortened V by 4 bases and J by 3 bases, and 12 bases separated the two germline ends. CDR1 TSWWSYY and CDR2 QGS come from the germline V gene. The CDR3 spells CALGGVRVPDKLIF. The CDR3 DNA is TGTGCTCTTGGGGGAGTCCGGGTCCCCGATAAACTCATCTTT.

This clone was seen only a few times. The junction does not match germline at one end; this may be a read error. The chain uses TRDV2 and TRDJ1; TRDD3 aligns across 7 bases. This CDR3 region has 20 residues. CDR1 and CDR2 (germline): GEAIGNYY, EKD. This CDR3 is CACDPVGGGGRIKDEGKLIF. For the CDR3, the DNA is TGCGCCTGTGACCCCGTTGGAGGTGGGGGACGAATTAAGGATGAAGGTAAACTCATCTTT.

This clone appeared a few times. The chain has TRDV2 and TRDJ1; the match to TRDD3 covers 7 bases. The CDR3 is made up of 15 amino acids. J gave up 2 bases and V 0 bases, and 5 bases lay outside the gene matches. CDR1 and CDR2 from the germline V gene are GEAIGNYY and EKD. CDR3 sequence: CACDTLAGDTDKLIF. Written as DNA, the CDR3 is TGTGCCTGTGACACCCTGGCGGGGGATACCGATAAACTCATCTTT.

Notes on this clone: A clone one base away is much larger, so this may be a read error. Other DNA variants within this sample encode the same CDR3. CDR3: CACDTVAGDTGPDKLIF. The CDR3 DNA follows: TGTGCCTGTGACACCGTGGCTGGGGACACGGGGCCCGATAAACTCATCTTC. This chain uses TRDV2 with TRDJ1, with D tentatively TRDD3 (6 bases). The CDR3 is 17 residues long. Germline V CDR1 and CDR2: GEAIGNYY, EKD.

Concerning this clone itself: The junction departs from the called germline gene at one end, perhaps through a read error. Distinct nucleotide sequences in the sample also encode this CDR3. The chain combines TRDV2 with TRDJ1, with TRDD3 identical over 9 bases. The germline CDR1 and CDR2 sequences are GEAIGNYY and EKD. CDR3 size: 15 residues. Written as DNA, the CDR3 is TGTGCTTGTGACACCGTACTGGGGGAGCCCGATAAACTCATCTTT. Translation gives CACDTVLGEPDKLIF.

The rearrangement joins TRDV2 to TRDJ2, with 12 bases fitting TRDD3. CDR1 is GEAIGNYY and CDR2 is EKD in the germline V gene. The CDR3 spans 15 residues. V shed 2 bases, J shed 4 bases, and the junction held 1 base outside the gene matches. The CDR3 sequence is CACDILGDTTAQLFF. For the CDR3, the DNA is TGTGCCTGTGACATACTGGGGGATACGACAGCACAACTCTTCTTT.

As concerns this clone: Other DNA sequences in the same sample also yield this CDR3. CDR3 region: CACDTLGDKKYTDKLIF. The DNA of the CDR3 is TGTGCCTGTGACACGCTGGGGGATAAAAAGTACACCGATAAACTCATCTTT. This chain uses TRDV2 with TRDJ1; TRDD3 matches at 10 bases. CDR3 length: 17 amino acids. Germline-derived CDR1 and CDR2 are GEAIGNYY and EKD. J gave up 0 bases and V 1 base, and 7 bases lay outside the gene matches.

The table lists this clone with a few counts. The identical CDR3 is also encoded by other nucleotide sequences in the sample. As DNA, the CDR3 is TGTGCCTGTGACTCTGTGGGGGATAACCCCGATAAACTCATCTTT. As protein: CACDSVGDNPDKLIF. V is TRDV2 and J is TRDJ1; TRDD3 matches 9 bases. The CDR3 has 15 amino acids. CDR1 is GEAIGNYY and CDR2 is EKD in the germline V gene. V was pared by 3 bases and J by 3 bases, with 7 bases of the junction left unmatched.

A remark on this clone: A far larger clone is off by one base, so a read error is likely. Distinct nucleotide sequences in the sample also encode this CDR3. The chain couples TRDV2 to TRDJ1, with TRDD3 matching over 11 bases. This CDR3 has 17 amino acids. Germline values: CDR1 GEAIGNYY, CDR2 EKD. The CDR3 loop reads CACDAITGGYRSDKLIF. CDR3 in DNA: TGTGCCTGTGACGCCATTACTGGGGGATATAGGTCCGATAAACTTATCTTT.

This clone was seen only a few times. The V gene is TRDV2, the J gene TRDJ1; D ambiguous. CDR1 is GEAIGNYY and CDR2 is EKD in the germline V gene. With 0 bases removed from V and 0 bases from J, the gap between germline ends came to 16 bases. This CDR3 has 17 amino acids. CDR3 residues: CACDTVTSQGYTDKLIF. CDR3 nucleotide sequence: TGTGCCTGTGACACCGTCACTAGTCAAGGGTACACCGATAAACTCATCTTT.

This clone was counted a few times. This chain connects TRDV2 to TRDJ1, with 8 bases that match TRDD3. CDR3 length equals 18 residues. With V trimmed by 0 bases and J by 4 bases, 15 bases remained unmatched. Per germline, CDR1 GEAIGNYY and CDR2 EKD. In DNA, the CDR3 is TGTGCCTGTGACACCATTAAGGGGGCTGGGGGAGAGGTCGATAAACTCATCTTT. Residues: CACDTIKGAGGEVDKLIF.

In the case of this clone: A read error may account for a junction end that differs from germline. The gene calls are TRDV2 and TRDJ3, with 7 bases identical to TRDD3. Germline CDR1 is GEAIGNYY and CDR2 is EKD. The CDR3 covers 18 residues. This chain's CDR3 is CACDTGGYGSRDTRQMFF. The CDR3 DNA reads TGTGCCTGTGACACCGGAGGATACGGCTCCCGGGACACCCGACAGATGTTTTTC.

This clone was observed a few times. The V gene is TRDV2, the J gene TRDJ3; 11 bases map to TRDD3. Losses at the gene ends were 1 base for V and 1 base for J; bases not matched to a gene: 2. The germline V gene has CDR1 GEAIGNYY and CDR2 EKD. This CDR3 is 18 amino acids long. This CDR3 is CACDTGGYASWDTRQMFF. The CDR3 DNA follows: TGTGCCTGTGACACTGGGGGATACGCTTCCTGGGACACCCGACAGATGTTTTTC.

This clone was counted a few times. The V gene is TRDV2, the J gene TRDJ3; no firm D call. The CDR3 totals 19 residues. Germline V CDR1 and CDR2: GEAIGNYY, EKD. The ends were cut back, 0 bases at V and 0 bases at J, with 14 bases in the middle. CDR3 residues: CACDTLHPLSSWDTRQMFF. The CDR3 region has the DNA TGTGCCTGTGACACCTTGCATCCCTTAAGCTCCTGGGACACCCGACAGATGTTTTTC.

Sample share makes this clone large. The chain is built from TRDV2 and TRDJ1; TRDD3 agrees at 8 bases. The V and J ends lost 0 bases and 2 bases, in that order; junction bases with no gene match: 7. The CDR3 contains 16 residues. Germline loops: CDR1 GEAIGNYY, CDR2 EKD. DNA for the CDR3: TGTGCCTGTGACACCGTCGAGGTGGGGGATACCGATAAACTCATCTTT. Translation: CACDTVEVGDTDKLIF.

This clone is labeled large. This chain links TRDV2 with TRDJ1, with D hard to call. The CDR3 length is 9 residues. The ends were cut back, 5 bases at V and 4 bases at J, with 1 base in the middle. Looked up from germline, CDR1 is GEAIGNYY and CDR2 is EKD. The CDR3: CACGDKLIF. The CDR3 region has the DNA TGTGCCTGTGGCGATAAACTCATCTTT.

A remark on this clone: Within the sample, other DNA sequences also encode this same CDR3. The CDR3 nucleotides are TGTGCCTGTGACAGACTGGGGGATACGCCCGGCGGTAAACTCATCTTT. This codes for CACDRLGDTPGGKLIF. The chain couples TRDV2 to TRDJ1; 13 bases are a match to TRDD3. V was clipped by 2 bases and J by 7 bases; unmatched bases: 9. The CDR3 totals 16 residues. The V gene's germline CDR1 is GEAIGNYY and CDR2 EKD.

About this clone itself: This may be a read error, as it is one base from a much larger clone. Other DNA variants within this sample encode the same CDR3. The gene calls are TRDV2 and TRDJ2; D is perhaps TRDD3 (5 bases). Looked up from germline, CDR1 is GEAIGNYY and CDR2 is EKD. Trimming shortened V by 1 base and J by 2 bases, and 16 bases separated the two germline ends. The CDR3 covers 17 residues. Written as DNA, the CDR3 is TGTGCCTGTGACACGGTAGGGGGGTTCGCCTTGACAGCACAACTCTTCTTT. It is translated as CACDTVGGFALTAQLFF.

About this clone: A clone one base away is much larger, so this may be a read error. The chain is built from TRDV2 and TRDJ1; 13 nucleotides agree with TRDD3. Germline CDR1 is GEAIGNYY and CDR2 is EKD. The CDR3 runs to 17 residues. Trimming cost V 2 bases and J 0 bases; bases outside gene matches: 5. CDR3 in DNA: TGTGCCTGTGACATACTGGGGGATACGTGGTACACCGATAAACTCATCTTT. This encodes CACDILGDTWYTDKLIF.

This clone turned up a few times. The chain recombines TRDV2 with TRDJ1; TRDD3 matches 9 bases. Germline-derived CDR1 and CDR2 are GEAIGNYY and EKD. CDR3 size: 15 residues. After removal of 3 bases from V and 0 bases from J, the junction contained 4 bases not matched to a gene. CDR3: CACDLLGENTDKLIF. DNA for the CDR3: TGTGCCTGTGACCTACTGGGGGAGAACACCGATAAACTCATCTTT.